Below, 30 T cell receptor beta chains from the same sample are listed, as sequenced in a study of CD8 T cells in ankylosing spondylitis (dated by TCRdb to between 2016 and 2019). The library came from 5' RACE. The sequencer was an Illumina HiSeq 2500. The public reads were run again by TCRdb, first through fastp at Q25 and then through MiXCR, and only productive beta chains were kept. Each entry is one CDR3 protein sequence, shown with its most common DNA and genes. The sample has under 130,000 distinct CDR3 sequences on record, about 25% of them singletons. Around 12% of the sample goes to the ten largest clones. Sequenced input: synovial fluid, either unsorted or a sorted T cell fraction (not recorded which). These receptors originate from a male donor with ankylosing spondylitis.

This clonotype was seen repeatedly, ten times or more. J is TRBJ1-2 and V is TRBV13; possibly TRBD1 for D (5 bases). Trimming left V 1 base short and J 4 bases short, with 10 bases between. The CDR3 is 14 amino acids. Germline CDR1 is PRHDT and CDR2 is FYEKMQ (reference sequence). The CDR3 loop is CASSLVVGTYGYTF. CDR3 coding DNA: TGTGCCAGCAGCTTAGTGGTGGGGACCTATGGCTACACCTTC.

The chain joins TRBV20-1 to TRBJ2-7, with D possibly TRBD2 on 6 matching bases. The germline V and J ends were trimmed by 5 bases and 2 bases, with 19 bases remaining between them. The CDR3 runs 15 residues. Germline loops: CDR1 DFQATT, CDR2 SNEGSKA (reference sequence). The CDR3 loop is CSAFDPGLGTYEQYF. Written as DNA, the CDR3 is TGCAGTGCTTTTGACCCGGGACTGGGAACCTACGAGCAGTACTTC.

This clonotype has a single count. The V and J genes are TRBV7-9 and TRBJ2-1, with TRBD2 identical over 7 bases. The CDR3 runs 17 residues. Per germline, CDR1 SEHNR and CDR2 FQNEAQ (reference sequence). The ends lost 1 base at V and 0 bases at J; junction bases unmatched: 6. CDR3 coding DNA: TGTGCCAGCAGCTTAGGCGCAGCGGGGATCTCCTACAATGAGCAGTTCTTC. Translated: CASSLGAAGISYNEQFF.

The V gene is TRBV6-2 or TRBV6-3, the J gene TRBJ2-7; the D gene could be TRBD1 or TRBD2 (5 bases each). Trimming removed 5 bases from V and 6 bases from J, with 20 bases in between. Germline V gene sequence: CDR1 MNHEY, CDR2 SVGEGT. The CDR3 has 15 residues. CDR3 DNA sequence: TGTGCCAGCAGTCCTCGTCACGGTCGGGGCCCCGAGCAGTACGTC. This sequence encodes CASSPRHGRGPEQYV.

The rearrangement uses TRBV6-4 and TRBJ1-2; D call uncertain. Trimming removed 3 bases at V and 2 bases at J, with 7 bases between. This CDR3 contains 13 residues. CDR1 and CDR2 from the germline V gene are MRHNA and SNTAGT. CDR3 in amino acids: CASSEAANYGYTF. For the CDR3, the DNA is TGTGCCAGCAGTGAAGCGGCAAACTATGGCTACACCTTC.

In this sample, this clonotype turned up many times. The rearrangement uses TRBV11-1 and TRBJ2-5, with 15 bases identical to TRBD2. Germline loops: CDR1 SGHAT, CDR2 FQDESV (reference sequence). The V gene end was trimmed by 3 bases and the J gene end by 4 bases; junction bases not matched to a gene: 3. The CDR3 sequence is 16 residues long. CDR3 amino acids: CASSFGLAGGPETQYF. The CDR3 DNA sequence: TGTGCCAGCAGCTTTGGACTAGCGGGAGGGCCAGAGACCCAGTACTTC.

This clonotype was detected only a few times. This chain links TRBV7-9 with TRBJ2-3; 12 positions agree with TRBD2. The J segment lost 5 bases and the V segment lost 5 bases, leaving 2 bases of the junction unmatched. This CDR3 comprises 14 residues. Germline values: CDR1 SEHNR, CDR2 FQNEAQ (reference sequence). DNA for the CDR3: TGTGCCAGCAGCCAGGGACTAGCGGGAGATACGCAGTATTTT. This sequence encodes CASSQGLAGDTQYF.

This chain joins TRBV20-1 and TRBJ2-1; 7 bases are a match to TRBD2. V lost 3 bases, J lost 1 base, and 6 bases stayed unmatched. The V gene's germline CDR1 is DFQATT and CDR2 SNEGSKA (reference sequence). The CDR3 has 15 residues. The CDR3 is CSASGSGASYNEQFF. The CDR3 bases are TGCAGTGCTAGTGGGAGCGGGGCGTCCTACAATGAGCAGTTCTTC.

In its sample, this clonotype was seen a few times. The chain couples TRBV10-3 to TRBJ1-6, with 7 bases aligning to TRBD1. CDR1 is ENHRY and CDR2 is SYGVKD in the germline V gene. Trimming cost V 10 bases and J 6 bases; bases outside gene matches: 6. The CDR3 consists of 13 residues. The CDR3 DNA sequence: TGTGCCACTAGACAGGGTCCTAATTCACCCCTCCACTTT. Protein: CATRQGPNSPLHF.

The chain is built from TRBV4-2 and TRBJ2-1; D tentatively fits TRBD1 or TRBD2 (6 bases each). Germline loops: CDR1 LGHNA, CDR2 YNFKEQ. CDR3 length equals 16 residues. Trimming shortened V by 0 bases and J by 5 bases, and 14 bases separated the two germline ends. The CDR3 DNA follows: TGTGCCAGCAGCCAAGATTTGGGGGGCGTCCACAATGAGCAGTTCTTC. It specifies CASSQDLGGVHNEQFF.

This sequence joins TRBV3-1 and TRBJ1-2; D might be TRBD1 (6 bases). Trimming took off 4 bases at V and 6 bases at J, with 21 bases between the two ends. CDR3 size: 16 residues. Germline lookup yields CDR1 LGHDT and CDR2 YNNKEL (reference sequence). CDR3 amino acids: CASSPPFSRGAHGYTF. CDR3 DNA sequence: TGTGCCAGCAGCCCTCCGTTTTCTAGGGGGGCTCATGGCTACACCTTC.

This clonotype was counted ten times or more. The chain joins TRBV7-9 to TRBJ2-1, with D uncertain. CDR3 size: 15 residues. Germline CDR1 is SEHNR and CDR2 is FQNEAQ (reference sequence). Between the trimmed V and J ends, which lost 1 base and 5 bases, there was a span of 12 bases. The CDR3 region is CASSLGNLLHNEQFF. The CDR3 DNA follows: TGTGCCAGCAGCTTAGGGAATCTACTGCACAATGAGCAGTTCTTC. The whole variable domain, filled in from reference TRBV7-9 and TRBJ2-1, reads DTGVSQNPRHKITKRGQNVTFRCDPISEHNRLYWYRQTLGQGPEFLTYFQNEAQLEKSRLLSDRFSAERPKGSFSTLEIQRTEQGDSAMYLCASSLGNLLHNEQFFGPGTRLTVL.

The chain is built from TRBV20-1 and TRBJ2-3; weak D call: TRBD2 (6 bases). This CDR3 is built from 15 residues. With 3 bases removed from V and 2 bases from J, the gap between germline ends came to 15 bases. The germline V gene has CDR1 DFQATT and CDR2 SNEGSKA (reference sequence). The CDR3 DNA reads TGCAGTGCTAGGGGGGGAGGTTCGGTCACAGATACGCAGTATTTT. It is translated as CSARGGGSVTDTQYF.

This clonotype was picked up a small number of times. The CDR3 coding sequence is TGTGCCAGCAGCCCCAGAAGGGGCGATGAGCAGTTCTTC. Its translation: CASSPRRGDEQFF. The chain employs TRBV3-1 and TRBJ2-1; possible D gene TRBD1, 5 bases. The CDR3 has 13 amino acids. V was shortened by 4 bases and J by 8 bases, with 12 bases between the two germline ends. Germline assignment: CDR1 LGHDT and CDR2 YNNKEL (reference sequence).

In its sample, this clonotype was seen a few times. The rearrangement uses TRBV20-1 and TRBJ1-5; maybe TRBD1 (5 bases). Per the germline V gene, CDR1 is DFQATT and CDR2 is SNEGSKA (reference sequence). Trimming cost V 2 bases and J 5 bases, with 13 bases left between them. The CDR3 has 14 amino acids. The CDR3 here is CSARPGRLDQPQHF. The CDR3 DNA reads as TGCAGTGCTAGACCAGGGAGGCTAGATCAGCCCCAGCATTTT.

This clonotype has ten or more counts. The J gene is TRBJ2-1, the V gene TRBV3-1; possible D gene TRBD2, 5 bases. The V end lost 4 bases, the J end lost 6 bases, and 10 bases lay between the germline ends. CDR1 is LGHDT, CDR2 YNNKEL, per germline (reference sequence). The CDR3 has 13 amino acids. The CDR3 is CASSRGSGNEQFF. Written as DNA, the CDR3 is TGTGCCAGCAGCCGTGGGAGTGGCAATGAGCAGTTCTTC.

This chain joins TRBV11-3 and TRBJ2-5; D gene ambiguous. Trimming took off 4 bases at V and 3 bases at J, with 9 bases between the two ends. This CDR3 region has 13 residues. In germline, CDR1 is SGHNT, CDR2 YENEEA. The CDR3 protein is CASSSHSKETQYF. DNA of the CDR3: TGTGCCAGCAGCTCTCATTCTAAAGAGACCCAGTACTTC.

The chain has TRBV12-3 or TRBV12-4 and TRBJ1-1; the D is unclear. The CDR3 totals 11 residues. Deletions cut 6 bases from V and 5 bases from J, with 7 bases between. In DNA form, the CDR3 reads TGTGCCAGCAGCCAAAGGACTGAAGCTTTCTTT. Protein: CASSQRTEAFF.

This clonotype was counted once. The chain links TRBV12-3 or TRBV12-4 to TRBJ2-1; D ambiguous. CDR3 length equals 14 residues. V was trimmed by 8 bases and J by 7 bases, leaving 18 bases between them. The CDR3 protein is CASGKPNGRNEQFF. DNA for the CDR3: TGTGCCAGCGGTAAACCCAACGGAAGGAATGAGCAGTTCTTC.

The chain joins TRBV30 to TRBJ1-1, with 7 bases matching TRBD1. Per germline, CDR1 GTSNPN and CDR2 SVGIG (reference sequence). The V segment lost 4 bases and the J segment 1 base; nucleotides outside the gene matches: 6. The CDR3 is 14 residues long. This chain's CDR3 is CAWNQGGANTEAFF. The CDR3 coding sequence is TGTGCCTGGAATCAAGGGGGCGCGAACACTGAAGCTTTCTTT.

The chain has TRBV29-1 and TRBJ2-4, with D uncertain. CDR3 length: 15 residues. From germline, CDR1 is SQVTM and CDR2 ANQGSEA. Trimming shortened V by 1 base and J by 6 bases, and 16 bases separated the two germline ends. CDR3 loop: CSVEGSGTRVNIQYF. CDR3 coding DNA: TGCAGCGTTGAAGGCTCCGGAACTCGTGTAAACATTCAGTACTTC.

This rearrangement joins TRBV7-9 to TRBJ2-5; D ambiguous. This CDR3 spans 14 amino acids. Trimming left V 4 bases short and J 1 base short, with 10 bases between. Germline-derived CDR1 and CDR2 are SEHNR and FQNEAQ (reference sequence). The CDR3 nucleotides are TGTGCCAGCAGCTCCCCGAATGCCCAAGAGACCCAGTACTTC. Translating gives CASSSPNAQETQYF.

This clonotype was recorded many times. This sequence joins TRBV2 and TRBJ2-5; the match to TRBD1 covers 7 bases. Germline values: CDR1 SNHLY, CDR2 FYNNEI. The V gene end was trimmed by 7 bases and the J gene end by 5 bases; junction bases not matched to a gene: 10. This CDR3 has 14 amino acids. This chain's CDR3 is CASIQQGQWETQYF. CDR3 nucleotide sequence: TGTGCCAGCATACAGCAGGGACAGTGGGAGACCCAGTACTTC.

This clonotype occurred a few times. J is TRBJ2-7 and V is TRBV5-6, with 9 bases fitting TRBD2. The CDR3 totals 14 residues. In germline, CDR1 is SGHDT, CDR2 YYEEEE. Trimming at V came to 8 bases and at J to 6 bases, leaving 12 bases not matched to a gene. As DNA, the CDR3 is TGTGCCAGTCAGACCGGGACTAGCCTTGGCGAGCAGTACGTC. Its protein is CASQTGTSLGEQYV.

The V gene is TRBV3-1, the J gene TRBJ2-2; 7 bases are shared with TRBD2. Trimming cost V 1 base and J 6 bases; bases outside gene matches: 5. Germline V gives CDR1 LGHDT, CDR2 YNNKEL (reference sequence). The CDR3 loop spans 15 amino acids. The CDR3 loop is CASSQVRGSAGELFF. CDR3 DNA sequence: TGTGCCAGCAGCCAAGTTCGCGGGAGTGCCGGGGAGCTGTTTTTT.

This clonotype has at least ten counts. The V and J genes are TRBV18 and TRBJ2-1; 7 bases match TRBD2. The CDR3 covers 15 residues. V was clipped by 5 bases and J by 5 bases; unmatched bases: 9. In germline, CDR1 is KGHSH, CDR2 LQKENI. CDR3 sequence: CASSSTGGGDNEQFF. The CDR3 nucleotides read TGTGCCAGCTCATCGACGGGAGGCGGTGACAATGAGCAGTTCTTC.

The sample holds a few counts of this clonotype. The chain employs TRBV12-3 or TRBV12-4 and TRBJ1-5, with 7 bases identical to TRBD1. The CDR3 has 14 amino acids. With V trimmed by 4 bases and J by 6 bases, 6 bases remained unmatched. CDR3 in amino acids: CASSWDSSGQPQHF. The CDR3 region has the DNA TGTGCCAGCAGTTGGGACAGCAGTGGTCAGCCCCAGCATTTT.

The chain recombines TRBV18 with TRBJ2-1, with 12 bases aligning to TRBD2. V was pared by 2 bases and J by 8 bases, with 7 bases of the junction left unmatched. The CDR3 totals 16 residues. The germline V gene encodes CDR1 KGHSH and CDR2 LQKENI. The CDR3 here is CASSPRTSGRNHEQFF. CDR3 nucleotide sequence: TGTGCCAGCTCACCAAGAACTAGCGGGAGGAACCATGAGCAGTTCTTC.

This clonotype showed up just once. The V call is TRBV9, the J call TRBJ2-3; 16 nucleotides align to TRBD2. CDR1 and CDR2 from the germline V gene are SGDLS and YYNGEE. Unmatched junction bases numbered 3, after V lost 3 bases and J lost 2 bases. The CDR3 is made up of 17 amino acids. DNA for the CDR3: TGTGCCAGCAGCGGGGGACTAGCGGGAGGGTACACAGATACGCAGTATTTT. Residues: CASSGGLAGGYTDTQYF.

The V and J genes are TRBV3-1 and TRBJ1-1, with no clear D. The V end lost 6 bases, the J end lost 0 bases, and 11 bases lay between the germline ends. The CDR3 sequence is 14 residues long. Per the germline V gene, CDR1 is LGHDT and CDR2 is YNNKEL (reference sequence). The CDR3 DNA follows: TGTGCCAGCAGTCGCGACACCTTGAACACTGAAGCTTTCTTT. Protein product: CASSRDTLNTEAFF.